A selection of T cell receptor beta chains follows, all from one sample in a study of blood T cell repertoires in COVID-19. Assay used: immunoSEQ multiplex PCR; TCRdb lists only in-frame clones, some missing. The sample records about 120,000 clones, about 85% being singletons. Specimen: peripheral blood. The origin of the receptors is an older woman with COVID-19, enrolled during active disease. CDR3s include the opening cysteine and the closing phenylalanine or tryptophan. D genes are given only for firm matches. Size tells how often a clone was seen (once, few, many) or the class of an expanded clone, and some rows leave it out.

TRBJ2-6,TRBV15,NA,NA,TGTGCCACCAGCATAAACAGGGACGCCCTGACTTTC,CATSINRDALTF
TRBJ2-7,TRBV2,NA,NA,TGTGCCAGCAGTGCAAGGGGGAGAGTCTACGAGCAGTACTTC,CASSARGRVYEQYF
TRBJ2-7,TRBV9,NA,once,TGTGCCAGCAGCGTTAACAGTTTTTCCTACGAGCAGTACTTC,CASSVNSFSYEQYF
TRBJ1-2,TRBV5-1,TRBD1,NA,TGCGCCAGCAGCTTTGCAGGGACAGTCGACCTCTATGGCTACACCTTC,CASSFAGTVDLYGYTF
TRBJ2-2,TRBV5-1,NA,NA,TGCGCCAGCAGCTTTACCGTGACAGACGGGGAGCTGTTTTTT,CASSFTVTDGELFF
TRBJ2-7,TRBV24-1,TRBD1,NA,TGTGCCACCAGTGATCACCCGGGACAGAAGACCTACGAGCAGTACTTC,CATSDHPGQKTYEQYF
TRBJ1-1,TRBV6-5,TRBD1,NA,TGTGCCAGCAGTTTGGGACAGGGGGCGGCTTTCTTT,CASSLGQGAAFF
TRBJ1-2,TRBV7-3,NA,NA,TGTGCCAGCAGCTCGGAGAACTATGGCTACACCTTC,CASSSENYGYTF
TRBJ1-3,TRBV15,NA,NA,TGTGCCACCAGCAACAGGGCTGGAAACACCATATATTTT,CATSNRAGNTIYF
TRBJ2-4,TRBV21-1,NA,NA,TGTGCCAGCAGCCCGGCGGACAGGGGAATTGTAAAAAACATTCAGTACTTC,CASSPADRGIVKNIQYF
TRBJ2-3,TRBV19,NA,NA,TGTGCCAGTAGTATAGCGGAGACAGATACGCAGTATTTT,CASSIAETDTQYF
TRBJ2-5,TRBV27,NA,NA,TGTGCCAGCAGTTTAACCAGGCAAGAGACCCAGTACTTC,CASSLTRQETQYF
TRBJ2-2,TRBV13,TRBD2,NA,TGTGCCAGCAGTCCCTACACTGGAGGACTAGCGGACACCGGGGAGCTGTTTTTT,CASSPYTGGLADTGELFF
TRBJ1-1,TRBV5-1,NA,NA,TGCGCCAGCAGCTCGTCTACGGGAACTGAAGCTTTCTTT,CASSSSTGTEAFF
TRBJ1-2,TRBV19,NA,NA,TGTGCCAGTTCCTGGAGTAGGACAGCATACTATGGCTACACCTTC,CASSWSRTAYYGYTF
TRBJ1-2,TRBV12-3/TRBV12-4,NA,NA,TGTGCCAGCAGTTTTGAGGGCCAGAATGGCTACACCTTC,CASSFEGQNGYTF
TRBJ2-2,TRBV7-9,TRBD2,NA,TGTGCCAGCAGCCCGGGGGGGCGGGGAGTGAACACCGGGGAGCTGTTTTTT,CASSPGGRGVNTGELFF
TRBJ1-6,TRBV4-1,TRBD1,NA,TGCGCCAGCAGCCCGAGGGGGCCAGGGTCTGATAATTCACCCCTCCACTTT,CASSPRGPGSDNSPLHF
TRBJ1-6,TRBV19,NA,NA,TGTGCCAGTAGTCGCCTCTGGACAGATAATTCACCCCTCCACTTT,CASSRLWTDNSPLHF
TRBJ1-5,TRBV6-2/TRBV6-3,NA,NA,TGTGCCAGCAGTTCGGGGGTCGGTAACCAGCCCCAGCATTTT,CASSSGVGNQPQHF
TRBJ2-2,TRBV13,TRBD2,NA,TGTGCCAGCCGGCGGGGGGCGAACACCGGGGAGCTGTTTTTT,CASRRGANTGELFF
TRBJ1-2,TRBV7-2,TRBD1,NA,TGTGCCAGCAGCTTCATCCGGGACAGGGGACCCCTCGGCTATGGCTACACCTTC,CASSFIRDRGPLGYGYTF
TRBJ1-5,TRBV7-9,TRBD1,once,TGTGCCAGCAGCGCAGGGGGAAGCAATCAGCCCCAGCATTTT,CASSAGGSNQPQHF
TRBJ2-1,TRBV7-2,TRBD2,NA,TGTGCCAGCAGCTTCAAGCGGGGGGGCTACAATGAGCAGTTCTTC,CASSFKRGGYNEQFF
TRBJ1-2,TRBV28,TRBD1,NA,TGTGCCAGCAGTACCCGGACAGGGGGCGGTACCTATGGCTACACCTTC,CASSTRTGGGTYGYTF
TRBJ2-7,TRBV23-1,NA,NA,TGCGCCAGCAGTCCCGGGGGCGAGCAGTACTTC,CASSPGGEQYF
TRBJ1-1,TRBV5-6,NA,few,TGTGCCAGCAGCTTCTCAAGGAGCACTGAAGCTTTCTTT,CASSFSRSTEAFF
TRBJ2-2,TRBV6-2/TRBV6-3,TRBD2,NA,TGTGCCAGCAGTTACCTCCGTGGACTAGCGGGGGTCACCGGGGAGCTGTTTTTT,CASSYLRGLAGVTGELFF
TRBJ1-2,TRBV18,TRBD1,few,TGTGCCAGCTCACCCCTTGGACAGGGACAAAACTATGGCTACACCTTC,CASSPLGQGQNYGYTF
TRBJ2-3,TRBV20-1,NA,NA,TGCAGTGCTAGTTCTACAGGAGATACGCAGTATTTT,CSASSTGDTQYF
TRBJ1-1,TRBV27,NA,NA,TGTGCCAGCAGTTCGCCGGGACTCTGGGCTTTCTTT,CASSSPGLWAFF
TRBJ1-3,TRBV5-1,NA,few,TGCGCCAGCAGTTCGGACATCTCGTCTGGAAACACCATATATTTT,CASSSDISSGNTIYF
TRBJ2-5,TRBV12-3/TRBV12-4,NA,few,TGTGCCAGCAGTTTAAATCAACAAGAGACCCAGTACTTC,CASSLNQQETQYF
TRBJ2-5,TRBV7-7,TRBD2,few,TGTGCCAGCAGCTCCAGCACCGGGACTAGCGTTGAGACCCAGTACTTC,CASSSSTGTSVETQYF
TRBJ1-4,TRBV7-9,NA,NA,TGTGCCAGCAGCTTAGTGGGCAGTAGGGAAAAACTGTTTTTT,CASSLVGSREKLFF
TRBJ1-1,TRBV21-1,NA,NA,TGTGCCAGCAGCAAATATAGGGGGCGCGCGGCCACTGAAGCTTTCTTT,CASSKYRGRAATEAFF
TRBJ1-2,TRBV4-2,NA,NA,TGTGCCAGCAGCCAACCCCGCGCTACAGGAAGCTATGGCTACACCTTC,CASSQPRATGSYGYTF
TRBJ1-2,TRBV28,TRBD1,NA,TGTGCCAGCAGTTACAGGGGGCCCATCTATGGCTACACCTTC,CASSYRGPIYGYTF
TRBJ1-2,TRBV4-2,NA,NA,TGTGCCAGCCGCCCGGTGGGCGAGAGCTATGGCTACACCTTC,CASRPVGESYGYTF
TRBJ1-3,TRBV2,TRBD1,NA,TGTGCCAGCAGACCACAGGGGGCATACACCATATATTTT,CASRPQGAYTIYF
TRBJ2-7,TRBV5-4,NA,NA,TGTGCCAGCAGCACGGACAGTGCCTACGAGCAGTACTTC,CASSTDSAYEQYF
TRBJ1-1,TRBV9,NA,NA,TGTGCCAGCAGCGTAGCCGAGAAGGGGACTGAAGCTTTCTTT,CASSVAEKGTEAFF
TRBJ2-3,TRBV27,NA,once,TGTGCCAGCAGTTTATGGGGGGACTGGACAGATACGCAGTATTTT,CASSLWGDWTDTQYF
TRBJ1-5,TRBV27,NA,NA,TGTGCCACGGCTAAGACAGTGAGCAATCAGCCCCAGCATTTT,CATAKTVSNQPQHF
TRBJ1-5,TRBV7-7,TRBD1,once,TGTGCCAGCAGCTTAGCTGGCGACAGGGAAGATCAGCCCCAGCATTTT,CASSLAGDREDQPQHF
TRBJ1-1,TRBV27,NA,NA,TGTGCCAGCAGTTTATCGTATCCAGAGAACACTGAAGCTTTCTTT,CASSLSYPENTEAFF
TRBJ1-3,TRBV18,NA,NA,TGTGCCAGCTCACCGGCCGGGTACAACTCTGGAAACACCATATATTTT,CASSPAGYNSGNTIYF
TRBJ2-5,TRBV20-1,NA,NA,TGCAGTGCTAGTAACGGAGTGGGAGGAAGGGAGACCCAGTACTTC,CSASNGVGGRETQYF
TRBJ2-2,TRBV18,TRBD1,once,TGTGCCAGCTCACCACAACGGACAGGGACCGGGGGCGGGGAGCTGTTTTTT,CASSPQRTGTGGGELFF
TRBJ2-7,TRBV18,NA,NA,TGTGCCAGCTCGTCGGACACGGACCCCTACGAGCAGTACTTC,CASSSDTDPYEQYF
TRBJ1-5,TRBV2,NA,NA,TGTGCCAGCAGTGCGAACGGGGGTCGGGATCAGCCCCAGCATTTT,CASSANGGRDQPQHF
TRBJ2-7,TRBV2,TRBD1,NA,TGTGCCAGCACCCGGGACAGGGGGTCGTCCTACGAGCAGTACTTC,CASTRDRGSSYEQYF
TRBJ1-4,TRBV6-5,NA,few,TGTGCCAGCACCCCGACGGGGGGCCAGGGGGAAAAACTGTTTTTT,CASTPTGGQGEKLFF
TRBJ1-2,TRBV18,NA,NA,TGTGCCAGCTCACCACGGCCAGGCGATGGCTACACCTTC,CASSPRPGDGYTF